One T cell receptor (beta chain) is described in this entry. There is no known antigen for this receptor. Base-call qualities are not available, and no considerably larger clone is one nucleotide away. This record comes from a study of Ad26.COV2.S vaccination and SARS-CoV-2 variants (dated by TCRdb to the early 2020s). Regarding the research as a whole: Donors in the vaccine arm were drawn from COV1001, a phase I-IIa trial of Ad26.COV2.S in healthy adults that was multicentre, randomized, double-blind and placebo-controlled. Dosing of Ad26.COV2.S was intramuscular, at either 5x10^10 or 1x10^11 viral particles, delivered as one shot or as two shots spaced 56 days apart. TCRbeta repertoire sequencing was used to assess the specificity and breadth of SARS-CoV-2-reactive T cell receptors after Ad26.COV2.S vaccination. The TCR-sequenced set comprised approximately 30 samples: some 20 Ad26.COV2.S vaccine recipients, 5 placebo recipients and 8 SARS-CoV-2 convalescent individuals. Participants in the trial were split at random into five groups of five each, receiving low-dose or high-dose Ad26.COV2.S once or twice, or else placebo on both occasions. Investigators did not know the trial group allocation while performing experiments and assessing outcomes.

Beyond this particular receptor, the publication reports: Comparing responses between vaccine doses or regimens was not something the study was powered to do. Substantial breadth of spike-specific CD8+ and CD4+ T cell responses was reported after vaccination. According to the authors, total T cell responses may have been underestimated by the TCR breadth and depth analyses. Vaccine and placebo recipients had comparable non-spike TCR breadth, which fits with the vaccine containing only spike. Spike-specific TCR breadth was higher in Ad26.COV2.S recipients than in placebo recipients (P = 0.0014).

This specimen's treatment or condition label, per the study, means: some 19 received Ad26.COV2.S at low or high dose, single or two shots; about 5 received placebo; per-sample allocation not given. Repertoires of vaccine and placebo recipients were sequenced from samples taken on day 63 after the first injection. Between 29 July and 7 August 2020, Cohort 1b enrolled about 27 adults aged 18-55 years at one site in Boston, USA. As a vaccine, Ad26.COV2.S was a replication-incompetent adenovirus type 26 vector that expressed a prefusion-stabilized SARS-CoV-2 spike protein derived from the original Wuhan strain. The immunoSEQ Assay was the method used to sequence TCRbeta CDR3 regions. After extraction, genomic DNA underwent amplification by bias-controlled multiplex PCR, followed by high-throughput sequencing. In the authors' own workflow: To quantify the absolute abundance of each unique TCRbeta CDR3 region, sequences were collapsed and filtered. T cell fraction was estimated by normalizing TCRbeta template counts to usable DNA, which was measured by amplifying reference genes present in all nucleated cells. Repertoire TCRs were annotated as SARS-CoV-2-specific when V gene, CDR3 amino acid sequence and J gene were exactly matched to a known reactive TCR set. MIRA supplied the reference SARS-CoV-2 TCR set, which was filtered for enrichment in COVID-19-positive ImmuneCODE repertoires so that public or cross-reactive TCRs were removed. Based on the MIRA antigens, annotated TCRs were further analysed at the level of specific ORF or position within ORF. Depth was the summed frequency of annotated unique rearrangements, while breadth was defined as annotated unique rearrangements over total unique productive rearrangements. Group comparisons of TCR breadth used two-sided Wilcoxon rank-sum tests. TCRdb holds this immuneACCESS table with in-frame rearrangements only. Some clones are missing; in checked studies, unresolved V genes explain under half, and the rest has no known cause. V, J and clone size are those of that table, while D and trimming were read from the DNA. A total of roughly 240,000 clones appear in this sample, approximately 87% of them only once. 9.5% to 12% of the sample belongs to the ten largest clones.

At the junction V is shortened by 0 bases and J by 5 bases; bases outside the gene matches: 4. Based on the germline V gene, the CDR1 and CDR2 sequences are ENHRY and SYGVKD. The CDR3 has 16 amino acids, counting the end cysteine and phenylalanine. The DNA shown is the 48-base CDR3, in frame from base 1. Sequencing was performed on peripheral blood, taken in a trial of Ad26.COV2.S vaccine versus placebo. The chain links TRBV10-3 with TRBJ2-1; 10 central bases correspond to TRBD2. The source of this sequence is a person aged 18 to 59 who received the Ad26.COV2.S COVID-19 vaccine or a placebo. The base sequence is TGTGCCATCAGTGAGTCGAGGCTAGCGGGAGACAATGAGCAGTTCTTC. Its product reads: CAISESRLAGDNEQFF.